The 31 T cell receptor beta chains below were found in one sample sequenced in a study of OX40 agonist ivuxolimab in advanced cancers. This table comes from immunoSEQ multiplex PCR, and its TCRdb copy is limited to in-frame clones, with some not included. Altogether tens of thousands of clones are present, approximately 89% being singletons, with the ten largest covering around 2.2%. Sequenced here: CD4+ or CD8+ T cells sorted from blood, sampled in a trial of the OX40 agonist ivuxolimab. These TCRs come from an adult with an advanced solid tumor such as melanoma, head and neck, liver or kidney cancer.

The chain joins TRBV5-5 to TRBJ1-2; D is unresolved. V was pared by 2 bases and J by 2 bases, with 10 bases between. Germline V gene data show CDR1 as SGHKS and CDR2 as YYEKEE (reference sequence). CDR3 length: 14 residues. DNA of the CDR3: TGTGCCAGCAGCTTCTGGACGGGGAACTATGGCTACACCTTC. Residues: CASSFWTGNYGYTF.

The chain employs TRBV4-1 and TRBJ2-3, with TRBD1 as a possible D gene (5 bases). The CDR3 runs to 16 residues. With 4 bases removed from V and 0 bases from J, the gap between germline ends came to 14 bases. The V gene's germline CDR1 is MGHRA and CDR2 YSYEKL. Written as DNA, the CDR3 is TGCGCCAGCAGCCCAAGTCAGGGCTGGAGCACAGATACGCAGTATTTT. Its translation: CASSPSQGWSTDTQYF.

The J gene is TRBJ2-5, the V gene TRBV19; 10 bases fit TRBD2. Germline V CDR1 and CDR2: LNHDA, SQIVND (reference sequence). This CDR3 contains 16 residues. V was pared by 5 bases and J by 0 bases, with 6 bases of the junction left unmatched. CDR3 DNA: TGTGCCAGTAGTTCCGGACTAGCGGCATACCAAGAGACCCAGTACTTC. It translates to CASSSGLAAYQETQYF.

This clone appeared a single time. The chain links TRBV18 to TRBJ1-6, with 10 bases matching TRBD1. Germline CDR1 KGHSH, CDR2 LQKENI. The CDR3 runs to 15 residues. V shed 3 bases, J shed 8 bases, and the junction held 4 bases outside the gene matches. The chain's CDR3 is CASSPGGQGYSPLHF. The CDR3 DNA sequence: TGTGCCAGCTCACCGGGGGGACAGGGGTATTCACCCCTCCACTTT.

The chain is built from TRBV5-4 and TRBJ2-2; tentatively, D is TRBD1 or TRBD2 (7 bases each). The germline CDR1 and CDR2 sequences are SGHNT and YYREEE (reference sequence). The CDR3 extends over 13 amino acids. The CDR3 loop reads CVVTTGRDGELFF. In DNA, the CDR3 is TGTGTCGTAACGACAGGGAGGGACGGGGAGCTGTTTTTT.

The chain joins TRBV11-2 to TRBJ1-1, with 8 bases aligning to TRBD1. V was pared by 4 bases and J by 3 bases, with 4 bases of the junction left unmatched. This CDR3 has 14 amino acids. CDR1 and CDR2 (germline): SGHAT, FQNNGV. The CDR3 region is CASSSLTGDTEAFF. For the CDR3, the DNA is TGTGCCAGCAGCTCCTTGACAGGGGACACTGAAGCTTTCTTT.

The genes are TRBV7-2 and TRBJ2-1; tentative D call: TRBD2 (7 bases). Germline V gene sequence: CDR1 SGHTA, CDR2 FQGNSA. V was shortened by 1 base and J by 9 bases, with 16 bases between the two germline ends. The CDR3 is made up of 15 amino acids. This chain's CDR3 is CASSLGSLGGGEQFF. CDR3 sequence (DNA): TGTGCCAGCAGCTTAGGGTCTCTGGGAGGGGGTGAGCAGTTCTTC.

The chain joins TRBV19 to TRBJ2-7; tentative D call: TRBD1 (5 bases). The V gene lost 2 bases and the J gene lost 7 bases, with 18 bases spanning the gap. CDR1 and CDR2 (germline): LNHDA, SQIVND (reference sequence). This CDR3 region has 15 residues. The CDR3 loop reads CASSIILGRYQEQYF. The CDR3 DNA reads TGTGCCAGTAGTATAATCCTGGGGCGGTACCAGGAGCAGTACTTC.

The chain employs TRBV28 and TRBJ2-4; TRBD2 agrees at 12 bases. With 4 bases clipped from V and 0 bases from J, the junction kept 7 bases outside the gene matches. CDR3 size: 18 residues. Germline CDR1 and CDR2: MDHEN and SYDVKM. The CDR3, as DNA: TGTGCCAGCAGTTCAACTAGCGGGGGGTCTCTAGCCAAAAACATTCAGTACTTC. This translates into CASSSTSGGSLAKNIQYF.

The CDR3 DNA follows: TGTGCCAGCAGTTTTAGTCAGTATGGCTACACCTTC. The encoded protein is CASSFSQYGYTF. The J gene is TRBJ1-2, the V gene TRBV28; D not resolved. V lost 3 bases, J lost 5 bases, and 7 bases lay in between. Germline CDR1 MDHEN, CDR2 SYDVKM. The CDR3 sequence is 12 residues long.

The V gene is TRBV28, the J gene TRBJ2-7; perhaps D is TRBD1 or TRBD2 (5 bases each). The CDR3 totals 15 residues. Germline lookup yields CDR1 MDHEN and CDR2 SYDVKM. The V end lost 5 bases, the J end lost 9 bases, and 23 bases lay between the germline ends. CDR3 residues: CASSTPPGRISGQYF. The DNA for the CDR3 is TGTGCCAGCAGTACCCCGCCGGGACGCATTTCGGGGCAGTACTTC.

The chain has TRBV11-1 and TRBJ2-1, with 14 bases matching TRBD2. CDR3 length: 15 amino acids. The germline CDR1 and CDR2 sequences are SGHAT and FQDESV (reference sequence). The V and J ends lost 8 bases and 5 bases, in that order; junction bases with no gene match: 5. CDR3 loop: CASHGTSGSHNEQFF. In DNA form, the CDR3 reads TGTGCCAGCCATGGGACTAGCGGGAGTCACAATGAGCAGTTCTTC. Full variable domain (missing parts from reference TRBV11-1 and TRBJ2-1): EAEVAQSPRYKITEKSQAVAFWCDPISGHATLYWYRQILGQGPELLVQFQDESVVDDSQLPKDRFSAERLKGVDSTLKIQPAELGDSAMYLCASHGTSGSHNEQFFGPGTRLTVL.

The chain recombines TRBV9 with TRBJ2-1; a weak D match, TRBD2 (5 bases). Germline V gene data show CDR1 as SGDLS and CDR2 as YYNGEE. V shed 0 bases and J shed 10 bases, with 11 bases lying between them. CDR3 length: 13 amino acids. The CDR3 protein is CASSVEASTEQFF. DNA of the CDR3: TGTGCCAGCAGCGTAGAGGCTAGCACAGAGCAGTTCTTC.

CDR3 protein: CASSIDLQTPGYTF. As DNA, the CDR3 is TGTGCCAGTAGTATAGATCTGCAGACGCCAGGCTACACCTTC. The chain recombines TRBV19 with TRBJ1-2, with unresolved D. CDR3 size: 14 residues. CDR1 and CDR2 (germline): LNHDA, SQIVND (reference sequence). With 0 bases removed from V and 8 bases from J, the gap between germline ends came to 13 bases.

This sequence joins TRBV28 and TRBJ1-4, with D hard to call. Deletions cut 6 bases from V and 3 bases from J, with 11 bases between. The germline gives CDR1 MDHEN, CDR2 SYDVKM. The CDR3 is made up of 14 amino acids. The chain's CDR3 is CASSQGGPNEKLFF. The CDR3 region has the DNA TGTGCCAGCAGCCAAGGAGGACCTAATGAAAAACTGTTTTTT. Full variable domain (rest looked up from reference TRBV28 and TRBJ1-4): DVKVTQSSRYLVKRTGEKVFLECVQDMDHENMFWYRQDPGLGLRLIYFSYDVKMKEKGDIPEGYSVSREKKERFSLILESASTNQTSMYLCASSQGGPNEKLFFGSGTQLSVL.

This rearrangement joins TRBV4-3 to TRBJ1-2; D is uncertain. The CDR3 sequence is 15 residues long. The V gene's germline CDR1 is LGHNA and CDR2 YSLEER. V lost 0 bases and J lost 4, with 12 bases in between. CDR3: CASSQDDKSTYGYTF. DNA for the CDR3: TGCGCCAGCAGCCAAGATGATAAGTCTACCTATGGCTACACCTTC.

The CDR3 is CATSGGTGFGNQPQHF. In DNA, the CDR3 is TGTGCCACCAGCGGAGGGACAGGGTTCGGCAATCAGCCCCAGCATTTT. The genes are TRBV15 and TRBJ1-5; 9 bases are shared with TRBD1. The CDR3 is made up of 16 amino acids. CDR1 and CDR2 (germline): LNHNV, YYDKDF (reference sequence). V was clipped by 5 bases and J by 2 bases; unmatched bases: 7.

V is TRBV9 and J is TRBJ2-3; 7 nucleotides align to TRBD1. V lost 5 bases, J lost 2 bases, and 8 bases stayed unmatched. Germline loops: CDR1 SGDLS, CDR2 YYNGEE. The CDR3 sequence is 15 residues long. CDR3 protein: CASRGGIGITDTQYF. As DNA, the CDR3 is TGTGCCAGCAGAGGGGGCATTGGGATCACAGATACGCAGTATTTT.

V and J are TRBV19 and TRBJ1-5; no firm D call. CDR1 is LNHDA and CDR2 is SQIVND in the germline V gene (reference sequence). V lost 4 bases and J lost 3, with 7 bases in between. The CDR3 length is 13 residues. CDR3 protein: CASSTRLNQPQHF. CDR3 bases: TGTGCCAGTAGTACCAGACTCAATCAGCCCCAGCATTTT.

This rearrangement joins TRBV6-1 to TRBJ2-7, with D possibly being TRBD1 or TRBD2 (5 bases each). Per germline, CDR1 MNHNS and CDR2 SASEGT. This CDR3 has 11 amino acids. V gave up 10 bases and J gave up 2 bases, with 9 bases separating them. DNA for the CDR3: TGTGCCACCTGGGACGCCTACGAGCAGTACTTC. This encodes CATWDAYEQYF.

The chain employs TRBV11-2 and TRBJ1-1, with a tentative D call TRBD1 (6 bases). This CDR3 region has 13 residues. In germline, CDR1 is SGHAT, CDR2 FQNNGV. Trimming removed 1 base at V and 13 bases at J, with 16 bases between. CDR3 coding DNA: TGTGCCAGCAGCTTAGTGACGCGGGGGCGGGTTTTCTTT. It codes for CASSLVTRGRVFF.

The DNA for the CDR3 is TGCGCCAGCAGTGAAACAGGAGGTGGGGCCAACGTCCTGACTTTC. Translated: CASSETGGGANVLTF. J is TRBJ2-6 and V is TRBV10-2; D might be TRBD1 or TRBD2, each matching 5 bases. The CDR3 length is 15 residues. Germline values: CDR1 WSHSY, CDR2 SAAADI. V was shortened by 3 bases and J by 3 bases, with 9 bases between the two germline ends.

This chain joins TRBV6-6 and TRBJ1-1; D is ambiguous. From germline, CDR1 is MNHNY and CDR2 SVGAGI (reference sequence). Trimming cost V 4 bases and J 0 bases, with 12 bases left between them. The CDR3 runs to 15 residues. CDR3 sequence reads: CASSSFEGVNTEAFF. The DNA for the CDR3 is TGTGCCAGCAGTTCGTTCGAGGGCGTGAACACTGAAGCTTTCTTT.

The J gene is TRBJ1-5, the V gene TRBV10-1; 8 bases map to TRBD1. Trimming took 0 bases from V and 0 from J; bases not matched to a gene: 7. There are 18 residues in the CDR3. Germline V gene data show CDR1 as WNHNN and CDR2 as SYGVQD (reference sequence). This chain's CDR3 is CASSESGTGTYSNQPQHF. The CDR3 DNA reads TGCGCCAGCAGTGAGTCAGGGACAGGCACCTATAGCAATCAGCCCCAGCATTTT.

The V gene is TRBV7-2, the J gene TRBJ2-3; D may correspond to TRBD1 or TRBD2 (5 bases each). CDR1 and CDR2 from the germline V gene are SGHTA and FQGNSA. Between the trimmed V and J ends, which lost 4 bases and 7 bases, there was a span of 18 bases. The CDR3 has 15 amino acids. Here the CDR3 DNA reads TGTGCCAGCAGCTCCCGGGACGGAGAAGGCAATACGCAGTATTTT. Translated, it gives CASSSRDGEGNTQYF.

V usage is TRBV28 and J usage is TRBJ1-2, with 8 bases fitting TRBD1. The CDR3 consists of 15 residues. The junction had 7 bases not matched to a gene; V was cut back by 3 bases and J by 4 bases. CDR1 and CDR2 (germline): MDHEN, SYDVKM. CDR3 residues: CASSLPQGASYGYTF. The CDR3 nucleotides read TGTGCCAGCAGTTTGCCGCAGGGGGCGAGCTATGGCTACACCTTC.

The chain recombines TRBV4-1 with TRBJ2-3, with TRBD2 matching over 10 bases. After removal of 3 bases from V and 3 bases from J, the junction contained 6 bases not matched to a gene. Germline CDR1 is MGHRA and CDR2 is YSYEKL. This CDR3 contains 16 residues. The DNA for the CDR3 is TGCGCCAGCAGCCAGGTAGCGGGGGGCATTACAGATACGCAGTATTTT. It yields the protein CASSQVAGGITDTQYF.

The chain links TRBV19 to TRBJ2-3, with D unresolved. V was shortened by 5 bases and J by 6 bases, with 12 bases between the two germline ends. The CDR3 spans 13 residues. CDR1 is LNHDA and CDR2 is SQIVND in the germline V gene (reference sequence). Here the CDR3 reads CASSAGRADTQYF. DNA of the CDR3: TGTGCCAGTAGTGCTGGACGGGCGGATACGCAGTATTTT.

This chain uses TRBV19 with TRBJ2-1; no clear D. There are 13 residues in the CDR3. CDR1 is LNHDA and CDR2 is SQIVND in the germline V gene (reference sequence). V was clipped by 8 bases and J by 4 bases, with 12 bases between them. CDR3 sequence: CASHANGYNEQFF. In nucleotides, the CDR3 is TGTGCCAGTCACGCTAACGGTTACAATGAGCAGTTCTTC.

V and J are TRBV19 and TRBJ2-2; possibly TRBD2 for D (6 bases). Germline loops: CDR1 LNHDA, CDR2 SQIVND (reference sequence). This CDR3 contains 15 residues. V gave up 10 bases and J gave up 1 base, with 16 bases separating them. DNA of the CDR3: TGTGCCACCGGTTCCGTCGGGGGGAACACCGGGGAGCTGTTTTTT. Its protein product is CATGSVGGNTGELFF.

V is TRBV10-3 and J is TRBJ2-7; D might be TRBD2 (5 bases). The CDR3 covers 13 residues. The V end was cut by 10 bases, the J end by 6 bases, with 19 bases between. The germline V gene has CDR1 ENHRY and CDR2 SYGVKD. The CDR3 bases are TGTGCCACGAAAACTAGTTCGGGTTTCGAGCAGTACTTC. Its translation is CATKTSSGFEQYF.